This T cell receptor beta chain was profiled in a study of T cells in localized non-small cell lung cancer. The study's findings and limits: Appearance in adjacent lung was seen for a median approximately 60 of the top 100 tumor clones.

Profiling relied on immunoSEQ multiplex PCR, and the TCRdb table lists in-frame clones only, not all of them. The data show over 1,000 clones, with roughly 29% seen just once and approximately 37% held by the top ten. Lung tissue at least 2 cm from the tumor margin was confirmed free of atypia. Worth noting for this clone: The antigen is not known.

Trimming removed 0 bases at V and 6 bases at J, with 17 bases between. Germline CDR1 and CDR2: SGHDN and FVKESK. The CDR3 runs 16 residues. This sequence joins TRBV14 and TRBJ2-5, with D possibly being TRBD2 (5 bases). The sequencing here drew on normal lung tissue next to the tumor, taken before any cancer treatment. The source of this sequence is a male donor older than 55 with stage II squamous cell lung carcinoma. The CDR3 protein is CASSQDGVAWGKTQYF. CDR3 nucleotide sequence: TGTGCCAGCAGCCAAGACGGGGTAGCCTGGGGAAAGACCCAGTACTTC.